These 12 T cell receptor beta chains came from one sample sequenced in a study of T-cell memory formation after mild COVID-19. TCRdb itself ran the 5' RACE reads through MiXCR, one entry per CDR3 protein. The sample has around 440,000 distinct CDR3 sequences, roughly 18% seen once. The sequenced sample was PBMCs or a T cell subset sorted from them (not recorded which). These receptors were obtained from an adult woman who had mild COVID-19 (a few samples of this study predate the infection). Cell type and time point are not known.

The chain carries TRBV11-2 and TRBJ2-1; D is unresolved. With 6 bases removed from V and 6 bases from J, the gap between germline ends came to 18 bases. Germline V gives CDR1 SGHAT, CDR2 FQNNGV. The CDR3 is 15 amino acids. The CDR3 sequence: CASRHQGALLNEQFF. Here the CDR3 DNA reads TGTGCCAGCAGACACCAAGGAGCCCTTCTCAATGAGCAGTTCTTC.

Ten or more counts support this clonotype. J is TRBJ2-7 and V is TRBV3-1, with 8 bases matching TRBD2. With 6 bases clipped from V and 2 bases from J, the junction kept 15 bases outside the gene matches. Germline CDR1 reads LGHDT; CDR2 reads YNNKEL (reference sequence). The length of the CDR3 is 17 residues. CDR3 nucleotide sequence: TGTGCCAGCAGTCCAAATCCGAAGCGGGAGCCAACCTACGAGCAGTACTTC. This codes for CASSPNPKREPTYEQYF.

The sample holds a few counts of this clonotype. Written as DNA, the CDR3 is TGTGCCAGCAGCCTTAAGGAGGATACGCAGTATTTT. It is translated as CASSLKEDTQYF. The J gene is TRBJ2-3, the V gene TRBV7-6; D unresolved. Germline V CDR1 and CDR2: SGHVS, FNYEAQ. Trimming left V 5 bases short and J 6 bases short, with 9 bases between. The CDR3 loop spans 12 amino acids.

This chain links TRBV12-3 or TRBV12-4 with TRBJ1-2; D remains unclear. The CDR3 has 16 residues. The V gene lost 4 bases and the J gene lost 0 bases, with 15 bases spanning the gap. The CDR3 nucleotides read TGTGCCAGCAGTTCCCTCGGGAGGCAAGCTAACTATGGCTACACCTTC. Its protein is CASSSLGRQANYGYTF.

The table lists this clonotype with a few counts. The chain is built from TRBV9 and TRBJ2-1; D remains ambiguous. The germline V and J ends were trimmed by 0 bases and 5 bases, with 6 bases remaining between them. This CDR3 spans 13 amino acids. Germline V gene lookup returns CDR1 SGDLS and CDR2 YYNGEE. CDR3 protein: CASSVARDNEQFF. The CDR3 DNA follows: TGTGCCAGCAGCGTAGCTCGGGACAATGAGCAGTTCTTC.

This clonotype occurred a few times. The gene calls are TRBV7-2 and TRBJ2-1; 13 bases fit TRBD2. Germline CDR1 reads SGHTA; CDR2 reads FQGNSA. The CDR3 sequence is 14 residues long. The V gene end was trimmed by 6 bases and the J gene end by 8 bases; junction bases not matched to a gene: 4. For the CDR3, the DNA is TGTGCCAGCAGAAGGACTAGCGGGAGCTATGAGCAGTTCTTC. Its protein product is CASRRTSGSYEQFF.

The table lists this clonotype with a few counts. The V and J genes are TRBV12-3 or TRBV12-4 and TRBJ2-5; 11 bases line up with TRBD2. The CDR3 extends over 16 amino acids. The V and J ends lost 2 bases and 3 bases, in that order; junction bases with no gene match: 5. DNA of the CDR3: TGTGCCAGCAGTTTACGGGGACTAGCGGATAAAGAGACCCAGTACTTC. It yields the protein CASSLRGLADKETQYF.

A few counts support this clonotype. The CDR3 spells CASSLEAGTSVLKTQYF. The CDR3 nucleotides read TGCGCCAGCAGCTTGGAGGCCGGGACTAGCGTTTTAAAGACCCAGTACTTC. V gene TRBV5-1 combines with J gene TRBJ2-5; TRBD2 matches 10 bases. This CDR3 has 17 amino acids. Trimming took 0 bases from V and 6 from J; bases not matched to a gene: 11. Germline assignment: CDR1 SGHRS and CDR2 YFSETQ.

This clonotype turned up a few times. V is TRBV12-3 or TRBV12-4 and J is TRBJ2-7; TRBD1 aligns across 7 bases. The CDR3 contains 13 residues. With 5 bases clipped from V and 6 bases from J, the junction kept 7 bases outside the gene matches. For the CDR3, the DNA is TGTGCCAGCAGTCCCGACAGGGTGGGCGAGCAGTACTTC. As protein: CASSPDRVGEQYF.

The V call is TRBV13, the J call TRBJ2-7; no definite D call. Germline V CDR1 and CDR2: PRHDT, FYEKMQ (reference sequence). CDR3 length: 15 residues. With 1 base removed from V and 2 bases from J, the gap between germline ends came to 12 bases. The CDR3 spells CASSLARYTTYEQYF. CDR3 DNA sequence: TGTGCCAGCAGCTTAGCTAGGTACACCACCTACGAGCAGTACTTC.

In its sample, this clonotype was seen a few times. The rearrangement links TRBV9 to TRBJ2-5; 11 nucleotides line up with TRBD2. Germline values: CDR1 SGDLS, CDR2 YYNGEE. Trimming took 0 bases from V and 9 from J; bases not matched to a gene: 7. The CDR3 is 15 amino acids. For the CDR3, the DNA is TGTGCCAGCAGCGTAGGAAAACTAGCGGGGGTCCCCCAGTACTTC. This translates into CASSVGKLAGVPQYF.

V and J are TRBV18 and TRBJ1-1; D might be TRBD1 (6 bases). This CDR3 region has 15 residues. The germline CDR1 and CDR2 sequences are KGHSH and LQKENI. Trimming removed 4 bases at V and 3 bases at J, with 15 bases between. DNA of the CDR3: TGTGCCAGCTCACTGCAGGACAGCGCATACACTGAAGCTTTCTTT. This translates into CASSLQDSAYTEAFF.